These 8 T cell receptor beta chains were sequenced from one sample in a study of blood T cell repertoires in COVID-19. The data were produced by immunoSEQ multiplex PCR, yet TCRdb's version contains in-frame clones alone and is incomplete. The sample lists 150,000 to 200,000 clones, 65% to 90% occurring once. What was sequenced was peripheral blood. All receptors come from a man aged 55 to 70 with acute or convalescent COVID-19.

This chain links TRBV15 with TRBJ1-2; D is undetermined. The CDR3 loop spans 13 amino acids. Germline CDR1 LNHNV, CDR2 YYDKDF (reference sequence). V was cut by 0 bases and J by 4 bases, with 6 bases left in between. This chain's CDR3 is CATSRDAGYGYTF. The CDR3 DNA follows: TGTGCCACCAGCAGAGATGCAGGCTATGGCTACACCTTC. The full variable domain, with the rest looked up from reference TRBV15 and TRBJ1-2, is DAMVIQNPRYQVTQFGKPVTLSCSQTLNHNVMYWYQQKSSQAPKLLFHYYDKDFNNEADTPDNFQSRRPNTSFCFLDIRSPGLGDTAMYLCATSRDAGYGYTFGSGTRLTVV.

V gene TRBV3-1 (or the pseudogene TRBV3-2) combines with J gene TRBJ2-1; possible D gene TRBD2, 5 bases. The CDR3 consists of 12 residues. Germline V gene lookup returns CDR1 LGHDT and CDR2 YNNKEL (reference sequence). Trimming left V 4 bases short and J 12 bases short, with 13 bases between. CDR3 DNA: TGTGCCAGCAGCCCGTCGGCGGGCGGGCAGTTCTTC. It encodes CASSPSAGGQFF.

The V gene is TRBV18, the J gene TRBJ2-7; 13 positions match TRBD2. The CDR3 contains 15 residues. V shed 2 bases and J 3 bases; nucleotides not matched to a gene: 1. Germline CDR1 and CDR2: KGHSH and LQKENI. For the CDR3, the DNA is TGTGCCAGCTCACCAGGACTAGCGGGAGACTACGAGCAGTACTTC. This gives the protein CASSPGLAGDYEQYF.

The chain has TRBV3-1 (or the pseudogene TRBV3-2) and TRBJ1-2; unclear D gene. In germline, CDR1 is LGHDT, CDR2 YNNKEL (reference sequence). Trimming pared 1 base from V and 8 bases from J, leaving 14 bases between. There are 14 residues in the CDR3. The CDR3 region is CASSQVGKSEGYTF. In DNA, the CDR3 is TGTGCCAGCAGCCAAGTGGGTAAGAGCGAAGGCTACACCTTC.

The chain uses TRBV6-5 and TRBJ1-1; D ambiguous. V lost 7 bases to trimming and J lost 0 bases, with 9 bases between them. The CDR3 spans 13 residues. Germline loops: CDR1 MNHEY, CDR2 SVGAGI. This CDR3 reads CASTQQLNTEAFF. In DNA, the CDR3 is TGTGCCAGCACCCAACAATTGAACACTGAAGCTTTCTTT.

This clone was recorded a few times. The chain joins TRBV7-2 to TRBJ1-5, with D maybe TRBD1 (5 bases). The V end lost 4 bases, the J end lost 5 bases, and 9 bases lay between the germline ends. CDR3 length: 13 residues. The V gene's germline CDR1 is SGHTA and CDR2 FQGNSA. The CDR3 DNA follows: TGTGCCAGCAGCTCGGGGGGGTATCAGCCCCAGCATTTT. It translates to CASSSGGYQPQHF. Together with reference TRBV7-2 and TRBJ1-5, the CDR3 gives the full variable domain: GAGVSQSPSNKVTEKGKDVELRCDPISGHTALYWYRQSLGQGLEFLIYFQGNSAPDKSGLPSDRFSAERTGGSVSTLTIQRTQQEDSAVYLCASSSGGYQPQHFGDGTRLSIL.

V is TRBV3-1 (or the pseudogene TRBV3-2) and J is TRBJ2-6, with 7 bases that match TRBD1. J lost 4 bases, V lost 7 bases, and 13 bases had no gene match. The germline V gene has CDR1 LGHDT and CDR2 YNNKEL (reference sequence). The CDR3 runs 17 residues. The CDR3 DNA follows: TGTGCCAGCACCTTAGGGCCCAGGGGGTCAGGGGCCAACGTCCTGACTTTC. This sequence encodes CASTLGPRGSGANVLTF.

V and J are TRBV25-1 and TRBJ1-2; no clear D gene. V was pared by 3 bases and J by 2 bases, with 7 bases between. The CDR3 extends over 13 amino acids. Germline lookup yields CDR1 MGHDK and CDR2 SYGVNS. CDR3 DNA: TGTGCCAGCAGTGAGCAACAGAACTATGGCTACACCTTC. Translated: CASSEQQNYGYTF.